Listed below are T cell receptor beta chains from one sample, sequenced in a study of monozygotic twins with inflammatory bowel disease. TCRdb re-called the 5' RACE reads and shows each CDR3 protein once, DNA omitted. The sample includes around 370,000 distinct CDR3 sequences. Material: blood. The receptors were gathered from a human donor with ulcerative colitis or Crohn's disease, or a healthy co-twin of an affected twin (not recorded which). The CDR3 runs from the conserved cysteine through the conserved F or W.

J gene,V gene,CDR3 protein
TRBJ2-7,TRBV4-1,CASSRGAPSAGEQYF
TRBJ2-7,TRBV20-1,CSASTTSVSYEQYF
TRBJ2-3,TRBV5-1,CASRPQPSTDTQYF
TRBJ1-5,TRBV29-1,CSASDGLGQPQHF
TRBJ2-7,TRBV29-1,CSGVRAGGAGPYEQYF
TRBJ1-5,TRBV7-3,CASSLSSNQPQHF
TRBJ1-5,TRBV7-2,CASSGQQGPFQPQHF
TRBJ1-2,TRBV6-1,CAGKTLLHGYTF
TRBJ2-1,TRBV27,CASTNSKNEQFF
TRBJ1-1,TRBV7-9,CASNIQGGNTEAFF
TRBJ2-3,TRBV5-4,CASNRDRGTDTQYF
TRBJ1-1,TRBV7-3,CASSLLPQGRTNTEAFF
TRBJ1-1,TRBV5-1,CASSRRGQGVMGGTEAFF
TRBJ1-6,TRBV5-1,CASSLGTSGTDNSPLHF
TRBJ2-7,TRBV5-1,CASKWEGASYEQYF
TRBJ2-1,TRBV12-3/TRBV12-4,CASLIRGAPNEQFF
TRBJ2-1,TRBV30,CAWSAGQRSDNEQFF
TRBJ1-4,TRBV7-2,CASSLAGSGEKLFF
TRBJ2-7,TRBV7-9,CASSLGLADLGGHEQYF
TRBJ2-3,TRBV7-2,CASSLARPDTQYF
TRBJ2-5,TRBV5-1,CASSLGTNPQETQYF
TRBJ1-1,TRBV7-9,CASSLELEAFF
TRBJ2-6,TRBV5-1,CASSSDREGNVLTF
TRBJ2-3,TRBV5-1,CASSLGRDTQYF
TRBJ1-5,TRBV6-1,CASSESLNQPQHF
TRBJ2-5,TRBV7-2,CASSLSGASQETQYF
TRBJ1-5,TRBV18,CASSPFDRGPNQPQHF
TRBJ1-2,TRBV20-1,CSAWGQATPRGASNYGYTF
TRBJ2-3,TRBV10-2,CASSVTPGADTQYF
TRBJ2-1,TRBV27,CASRAINNEQFF
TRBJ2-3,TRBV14,CASSPKGTSGGTDTQYF
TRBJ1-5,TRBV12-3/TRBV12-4,CASSSNQGQPQHF
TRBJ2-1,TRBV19,CASSPGLPGYRLTDEQFF
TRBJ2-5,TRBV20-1,CSARDFAGQTQYF
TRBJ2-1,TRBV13,CASSFRDRGVNEQFF
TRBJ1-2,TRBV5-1,CASSSTGANGYTF
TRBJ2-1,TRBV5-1,CASSLSGTSVLQFF
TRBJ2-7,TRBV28,CAVLAANSYEQYF
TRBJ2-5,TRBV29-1,CSVDSGVIWETQYF
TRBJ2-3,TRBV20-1,CSAREAGTGYGNTQYF
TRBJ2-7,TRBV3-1,CASSHLWGGTESQQYF